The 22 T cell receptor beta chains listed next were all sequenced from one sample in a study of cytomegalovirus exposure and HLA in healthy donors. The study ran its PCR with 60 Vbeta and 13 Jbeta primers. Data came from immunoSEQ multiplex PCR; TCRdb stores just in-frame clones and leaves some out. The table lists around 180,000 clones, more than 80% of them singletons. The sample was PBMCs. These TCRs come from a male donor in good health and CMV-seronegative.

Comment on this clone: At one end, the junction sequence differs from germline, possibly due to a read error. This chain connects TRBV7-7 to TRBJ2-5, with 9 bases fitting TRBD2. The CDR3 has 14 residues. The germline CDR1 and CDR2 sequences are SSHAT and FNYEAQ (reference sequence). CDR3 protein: CASSLREGRETQYF. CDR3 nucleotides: TGTGCTAGCAGCTTGCGGGAGGGCCGAGAGACCCAGTACTTC.

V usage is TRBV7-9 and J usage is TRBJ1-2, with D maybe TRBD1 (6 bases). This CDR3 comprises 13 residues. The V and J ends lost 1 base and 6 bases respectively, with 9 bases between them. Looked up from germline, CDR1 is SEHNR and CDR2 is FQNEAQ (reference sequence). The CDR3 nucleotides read TGTGCCAGCAGCTTAGACAGGGCGGATGGCTACACCTTC. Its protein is CASSLDRADGYTF.

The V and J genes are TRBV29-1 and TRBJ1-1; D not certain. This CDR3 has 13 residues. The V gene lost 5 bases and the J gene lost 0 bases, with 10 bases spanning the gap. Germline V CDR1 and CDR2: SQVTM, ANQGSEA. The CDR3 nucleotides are TGCAGCGTTAATGGAGAAATGAACACTGAAGCTTTCTTT. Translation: CSVNGEMNTEAFF.

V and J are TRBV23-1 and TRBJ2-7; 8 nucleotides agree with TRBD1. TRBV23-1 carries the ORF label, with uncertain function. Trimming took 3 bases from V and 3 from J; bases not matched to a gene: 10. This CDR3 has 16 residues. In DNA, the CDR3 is TGCGCCAGCAGTCATGGCAGGGGGCCAATTTACTACGAGCAGTACTTC. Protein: CASSHGRGPIYYEQYF.

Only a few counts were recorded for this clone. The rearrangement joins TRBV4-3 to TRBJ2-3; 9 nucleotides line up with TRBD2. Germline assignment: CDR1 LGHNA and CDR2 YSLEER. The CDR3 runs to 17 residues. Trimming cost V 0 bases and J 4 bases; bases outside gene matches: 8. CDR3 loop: CASSQDSPGLAADTQYF. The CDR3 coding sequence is TGCGCCAGCAGCCAAGATAGTCCGGGACTAGCCGCAGATACGCAGTATTTT.

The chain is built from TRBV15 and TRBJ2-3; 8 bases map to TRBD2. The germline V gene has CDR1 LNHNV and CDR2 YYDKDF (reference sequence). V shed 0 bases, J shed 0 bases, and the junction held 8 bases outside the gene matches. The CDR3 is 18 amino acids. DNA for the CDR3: TGTGCCACCAGCAGAGATACAGGAGTAGCGGGAAGCACAGATACGCAGTATTTT. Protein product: CATSRDTGVAGSTDTQYF.

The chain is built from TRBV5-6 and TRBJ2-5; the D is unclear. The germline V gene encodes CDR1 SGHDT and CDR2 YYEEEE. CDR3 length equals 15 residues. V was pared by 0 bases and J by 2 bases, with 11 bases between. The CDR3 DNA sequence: TGTGCCAGCAGCTTGGTTTCTAGACTTCAAGAGACCCAGTACTTC. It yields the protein CASSLVSRLQETQYF.

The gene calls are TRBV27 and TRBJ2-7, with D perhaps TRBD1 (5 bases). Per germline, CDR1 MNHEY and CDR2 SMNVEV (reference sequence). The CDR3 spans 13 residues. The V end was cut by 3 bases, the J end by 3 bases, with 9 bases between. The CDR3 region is CASSFSTGYEQYF. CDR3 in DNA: TGTGCCAGCAGTTTTAGCACAGGCTACGAGCAGTACTTC.

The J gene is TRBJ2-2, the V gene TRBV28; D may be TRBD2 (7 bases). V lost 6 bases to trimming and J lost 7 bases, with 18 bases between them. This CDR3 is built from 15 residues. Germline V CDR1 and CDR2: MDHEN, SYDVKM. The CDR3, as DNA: TGTGCCAGCAGCACCGTGCGGGGGCGGAGCGGGGAGCTGTTTTTT. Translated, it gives CASSTVRGRSGELFF.

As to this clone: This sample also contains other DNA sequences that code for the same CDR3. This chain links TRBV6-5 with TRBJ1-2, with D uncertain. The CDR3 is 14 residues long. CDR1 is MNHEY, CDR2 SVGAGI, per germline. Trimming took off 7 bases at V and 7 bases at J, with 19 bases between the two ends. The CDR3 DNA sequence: TGTGCCAGCACTAGATCGAATGCGGGTCGTGGCTACACCTTC. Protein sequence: CASTRSNAGRGYTF.

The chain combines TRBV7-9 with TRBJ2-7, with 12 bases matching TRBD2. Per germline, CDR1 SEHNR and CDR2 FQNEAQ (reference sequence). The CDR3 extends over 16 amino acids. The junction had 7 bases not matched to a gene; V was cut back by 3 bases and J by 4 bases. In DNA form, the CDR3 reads TGTGCCAGCAGCTTCATCCGGACTAGCGGGATTTACGAGCAGTACTTC. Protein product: CASSFIRTSGIYEQYF. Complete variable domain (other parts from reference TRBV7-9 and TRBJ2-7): DTGVSQNPRHKITKRGQNVTFRCDPISEHNRLYWYRQTLGQGPEFLTYFQNEAQLEKSRLLSDRFSAERPKGSFSTLEIQRTEQGDSAMYLCASSFIRTSGIYEQYFGPGTRLTVT.

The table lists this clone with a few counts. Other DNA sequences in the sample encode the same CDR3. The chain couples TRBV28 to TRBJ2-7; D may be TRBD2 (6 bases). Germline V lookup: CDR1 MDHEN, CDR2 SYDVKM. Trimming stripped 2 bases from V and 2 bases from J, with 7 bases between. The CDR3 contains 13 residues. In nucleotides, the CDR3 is TGTGCCAGCAGTTTAGGGGGGACCTACGAGCAGTACTTC. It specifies CASSLGGTYEQYF.

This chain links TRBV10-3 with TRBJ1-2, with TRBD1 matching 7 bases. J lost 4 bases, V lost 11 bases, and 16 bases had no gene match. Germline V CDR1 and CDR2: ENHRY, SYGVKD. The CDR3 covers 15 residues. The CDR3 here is CAALSQGGAGYGYTF. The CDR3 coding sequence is TGTGCCGCGCTAAGTCAGGGGGGCGCTGGCTATGGCTACACCTTC.

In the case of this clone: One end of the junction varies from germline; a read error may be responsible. CDR3 nucleotide sequence: TGTTCCAGCAGCTTAGCCTGGGACAATGGTGGCTACACCTTC. As protein: CSSSLAWDNGGYTF. The V call is TRBV7-9, the J call TRBJ1-2, with a tentative D call TRBD1 (6 bases). The CDR3 sequence is 14 residues long. CDR1 and CDR2 from the germline V gene are SEHNR and FQNEAQ (reference sequence).

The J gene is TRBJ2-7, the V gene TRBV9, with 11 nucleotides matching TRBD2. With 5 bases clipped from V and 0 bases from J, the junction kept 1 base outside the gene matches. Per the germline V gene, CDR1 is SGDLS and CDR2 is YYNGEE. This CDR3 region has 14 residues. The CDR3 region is CASSGTSGSYEQYF. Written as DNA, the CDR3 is TGTGCCAGCAGTGGGACTAGCGGCTCCTACGAGCAGTACTTC.

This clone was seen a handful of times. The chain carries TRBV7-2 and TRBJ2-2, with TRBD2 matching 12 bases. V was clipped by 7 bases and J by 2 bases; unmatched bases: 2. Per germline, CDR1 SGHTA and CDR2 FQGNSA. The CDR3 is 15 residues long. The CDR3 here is CASTGLAGNTGELFF. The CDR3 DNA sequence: TGTGCCAGCACCGGACTAGCGGGAAACACCGGGGAGCTGTTTTTT. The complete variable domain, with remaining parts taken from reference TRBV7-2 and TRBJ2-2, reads GAGVSQSPSNKVTEKGKDVELRCDPISGHTALYWYRQSLGQGLEFLIYFQGNSAPDKSGLPSDRFSAERTGGSVSTLTIQRTQQEDSAVYLCASTGLAGNTGELFFGEGSRLTVL.

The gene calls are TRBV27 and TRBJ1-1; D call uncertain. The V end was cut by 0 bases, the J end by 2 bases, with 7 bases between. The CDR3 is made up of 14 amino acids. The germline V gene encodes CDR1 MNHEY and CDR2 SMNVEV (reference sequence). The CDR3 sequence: CASSLSTGNTEAFF. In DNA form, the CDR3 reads TGTGCCAGCAGTTTATCGACGGGTAACACTGAAGCTTTCTTT.

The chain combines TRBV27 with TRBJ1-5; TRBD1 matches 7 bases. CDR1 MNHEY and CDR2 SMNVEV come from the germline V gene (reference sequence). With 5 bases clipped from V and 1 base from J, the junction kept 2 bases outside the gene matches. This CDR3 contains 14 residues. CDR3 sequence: CASSGTASNQPQHF. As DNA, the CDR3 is TGTGCCAGCAGTGGGACAGCAAGCAATCAGCCCCAGCATTTT.

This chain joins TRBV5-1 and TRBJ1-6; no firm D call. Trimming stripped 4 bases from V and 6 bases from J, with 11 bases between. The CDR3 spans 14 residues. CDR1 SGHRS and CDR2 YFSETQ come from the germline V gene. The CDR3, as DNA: TGCGCCAGCAGCCTGGACGGGTTTAATTCACCCCTCCACTTT. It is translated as CASSLDGFNSPLHF.

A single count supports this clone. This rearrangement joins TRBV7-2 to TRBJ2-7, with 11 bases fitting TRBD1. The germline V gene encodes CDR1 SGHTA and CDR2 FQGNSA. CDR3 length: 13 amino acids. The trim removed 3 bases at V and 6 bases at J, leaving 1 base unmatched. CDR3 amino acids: CASSLGQGVEQYF. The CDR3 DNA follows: TGTGCCAGCAGCTTGGGACAGGGGGTCGAGCAGTACTTC.

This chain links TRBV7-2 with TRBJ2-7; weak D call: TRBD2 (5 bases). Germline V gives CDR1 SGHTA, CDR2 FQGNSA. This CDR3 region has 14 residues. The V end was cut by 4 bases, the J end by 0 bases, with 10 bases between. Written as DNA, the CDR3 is TGTGCCAGCAGCTATACTAGAAACTCCTACGAGCAGTACTTC. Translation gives CASSYTRNSYEQYF.

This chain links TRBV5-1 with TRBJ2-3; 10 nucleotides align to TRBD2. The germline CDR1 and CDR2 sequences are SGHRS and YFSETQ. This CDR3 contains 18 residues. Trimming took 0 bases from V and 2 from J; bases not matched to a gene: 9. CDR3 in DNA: TGCGCCAGCAGCTTGGCCGGTCGTAGCGGGGGGCACACAGATACGCAGTATTTT. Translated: CASSLAGRSGGHTDTQYF. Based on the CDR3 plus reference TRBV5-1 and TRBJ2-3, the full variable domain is KAGVTQTPRYLIKTRGQQVTLSCSPISGHRSVSWYQQTPGQGLQFLFEYFSETQRNKGNFPGRFSGRQFSNSRSEMNVSTLELGDSALYLCASSLAGRSGGHTDTQYFGPGTRLTVL.